This TCR beta chain was found in a study of blood T cell repertoires in COVID-19. Study context: Researchers got acute and convalescent COVID-19 samples from the United States, Italy and Spain. Sources were T cells, B-cell-depleted T cells, or PBMCs; the material itself was cDNA or gDNA.

The CDR3 is made up of 16 amino acids. After removal of 5 bases from V and 5 bases from J, the junction contained 11 bases not matched to a gene. Germline V gene data show CDR1 as MNHNY and CDR2 as SVGAGI (reference sequence). How the authors handled the data: Reference gene primer amplification gave nucleated cell count estimates. Using immunoSEQ multiplex PCR, the repertoire was profiled, and TCRdb retains in-frame clones only, with some absent. D and trimming were read from the DNA, whereas the V and J calls and clone size are those reported in that table. The sample lists about 140,000 clones, around 88% occurring once.

Sequencing was performed on peripheral blood. This TCR was sampled from a woman aged 60-75 years with acute or convalescent COVID-19. This chain joins TRBV6-6 and TRBJ2-1; TRBD1 aligns across 8 bases. CDR3 nucleotide sequence: TGTGCCAGCAGTCTCCCAGGGACAGGAATTAACAATGAGCAGTTCTTC. Its protein is CASSLPGTGINNEQFF.